This is a list of T cell receptor beta chains from one sample in a study of blood T cell repertoires in COVID-19. Only in-frame clones appear in the TCRdb table, and some are missing; sequencing was by immunoSEQ multiplex PCR. The sample includes about 140,000 clones, around 90% of them seen just once. The sample taken for sequencing was peripheral blood. Source of these receptors: a woman older than 75 with acute or convalescent COVID-19. Both conserved end residues are part of each CDR3. Fields, in order: V gene, J gene, clone size, D gene, CDR3 protein, CDR3 DNA. The D gene is left open where the match is weak. Clone size, where shown, is once, few, many, or a class for clones that have expanded.

>TRBV12-5|TRBJ1-1|few|NA
CASGYDPETEAFF
TGTGCTAGTGGTTACGACCCGGAGACTGAAGCTTTCTTT
>TRBV7-8|TRBJ1-6|NA|NA
CASSLSGVYSPLHF
TGTGCCAGCAGCTTATCCGGGGTTTATTCACCCCTCCACTTT
>TRBV11-1|TRBJ1-1|NA|NA
CASSLGGVKNTEAFF
TGTGCCAGCAGCTTAGGGGGGGTTAAGAACACTGAAGCTTTCTTT
>TRBV15|TRBJ2-3|NA|NA
CATSRDWILVDTQYF
TGTGCCACCAGCAGGGACTGGATCCTAGTCGATACGCAGTATTTT
>TRBV27|TRBJ1-2|NA|NA
CASRSFWGGSYGYTF
TGTGCCAGCAGATCTTTTTGGGGGGGGAGCTATGGCTACACCTTC
>TRBV9|TRBJ1-2|NA|NA
CASSITGSAGYTF
TGTGCCAGCAGCATAACAGGTTCCGCCGGCTACACCTTC
>TRBV5-1|TRBJ2-1|NA|NA
CASSLGLGRGEQFF
TGCGCCAGCAGCTTGGGTTTGGGCCGGGGTGAGCAGTTCTTC
>TRBV4-1|TRBJ1-2|NA|NA
CASSQDRIGGYGYTF
TGCGCCAGCAGCCAAGATCGGATCGGGGGCTATGGCTACACCTTC
>TRBV15|TRBJ1-1|NA|NA
CATSRDQGRGYTEAFF
TGTGCCACCAGCAGAGATCAGGGTAGGGGGTACACTGAAGCTTTCTTT
>TRBV30|TRBJ1-2|NA|NA
CAWSVSGTPYTF
TGTGCCTGGAGTGTAAGCGGGACACCATACACCTTC
>TRBV7-8|TRBJ1-5|NA|TRBD1
CASSLIRTGGPPFNQPQHF
TGTGCCAGCAGCTTAATAAGGACAGGGGGCCCCCCCTTCAATCAGCCCCAGCATTTT
>TRBV10-3|TRBJ2-7|NA|NA
CAISESLYTSPSF
TGTGCCATCAGTGAGTCCCTCTATACGTCTCCGTCCTTC
>TRBV5-1|TRBJ1-1|NA|NA
CASSLGQLSTEAFF
TGCGCCAGCAGCCTTGGACAGTTAAGCACTGAAGCTTTCTTT
>TRBV9|TRBJ2-2|NA|TRBD2
CASSVGGGTGELFF
TGTGCCAGCAGCGTGGGGGGGGGTACCGGGGAGCTGTTTTTT
>TRBV7-2|TRBJ1-1|NA|NA
CASSLRLRTEAFF
TGTGCCAGCAGCTTAAGACTAAGGACTGAAGCTTTCTTT
>TRBV6-2/TRBV6-3|TRBJ2-1|NA|TRBD1
CASSLTGGAGNEQFF
TGTGCCAGCAGTCTGACAGGGGGCGCGGGGAATGAGCAGTTCTTC
>TRBV7-9|TRBJ2-5|once|NA
CASSLPGLRETQYF
TGTGCCAGCAGCTTGCCGGGTCTTAGGGAGACCCAGTACTTC
>TRBV5-1|TRBJ2-5|NA|TRBD2
CASSSLAGAQETQYF
TGCGCCAGCAGCTCGCTAGCGGGGGCCCAAGAGACCCAGTACTTC
>TRBV5-1|TRBJ2-3|once|NA
CASSPRTTGPTDTQYF
TGCGCCAGCAGCCCCCGGACAACAGGGCCCACAGATACGCAGTATTTT
>TRBV19|TRBJ2-4|once|TRBD2
CASKKSRLASNIQYF
TGTGCCAGTAAGAAGTCTCGACTAGCGTCAAACATTCAGTACTTC
>TRBV6-5|TRBJ1-2|once|NA
CATKLEDYGYTF
TGTGCCACTAAGCTGGAGGACTATGGCTACACCTTC
>TRBV20-1|TRBJ2-7|NA|NA
CSASRGGYASEQYF
TGCAGTGCTAGTAGGGGGGGATACGCCTCCGAGCAGTACTTC
>TRBV6-6|TRBJ1-2|NA|NA
CASSYSPRAENYGYTF
TGTGCCAGCAGTTACTCCCCCAGGGCAGAAAACTATGGCTACACCTTC
>TRBV28|TRBJ1-2|NA|TRBD1
CASSLAGQGAGGYTF
TGTGCCAGCAGTTTAGCGGGACAGGGGGCAGGTGGCTACACCTTC
>TRBV6-5|TRBJ1-3|NA|NA
CASSYSMQGSGNTIYF
TGTGCCAGCAGTTACTCGATGCAGGGCTCTGGAAACACCATATATTTT
>TRBV5-1|TRBJ1-1|once|TRBD1
CASSLLGTGGTEAFF
TGCGCCAGCAGCTTACTCGGGACAGGGGGCACTGAAGCTTTCTTT
>TRBV19|TRBJ1-5|NA|TRBD1
CASTDRGLGGQPQHF
TGTGCCAGTACAGACAGGGGCCTGGGAGGACAGCCCCAGCATTTT
>TRBV19|TRBJ1-5|NA|TRBD1
CASRSQGARNQPQHF
TGTGCCAGTAGGTCCCAGGGGGCCCGAAATCAGCCCCAGCATTTT
>TRBV14|TRBJ2-2|few|NA
CASSQRQRTGELFF
TGTGCCAGCAGCCAGCGACAGCGCACCGGGGAGCTGTTTTTT
>TRBV5-1|TRBJ1-2|NA|NA
CASSLVAGNYTF
TGCGCCAGCAGCTTGGTGGCAGGGAACTACACCTTC
>TRBV29-1|TRBJ1-1|NA|TRBD1
CSLGQGNTEAFF
TGCAGCCTCGGACAGGGGAACACTGAAGCTTTCTTT
>TRBV7-3|TRBJ2-5|NA|TRBD2
CASSLYASGEIETQYF
TGTGCCAGCAGCTTATATGCTAGCGGGGAGATAGAGACCCAGTACTTC
>TRBV9|TRBJ2-3|NA|NA
CASSLRTTTDTQYF
TGTGCCAGCAGCCTTAGGACAACCACAGATACGCAGTATTTT
>TRBV4-3|TRBJ1-5|NA|NA
CASSQDADSGRNQPQHF
TGCGCCAGCAGCCAAGATGCGGATTCGGGGAGAAATCAGCCCCAGCATTTT
>TRBV4-1|TRBJ1-1|NA|NA
CASSQGQGNTEAFF
TGCGCCAGCAGCCAAGGGCAGGGAAACACTGAAGCTTTCTTT
>TRBV18|TRBJ1-5|NA|NA
CASSPTVNQPQHF
TGTGCCAGCTCACCTACAGTTAATCAGCCCCAGCATTTT
>TRBV7-9|TRBJ1-2|once|TRBD1
CASSYSRTGSFSGYTF
TGTGCCAGCAGCTACTCCAGGACAGGCTCGTTCAGTGGCTACACCTTC
>TRBV2|TRBJ2-5|once|TRBD2
CASSEGPGGGETQYF
TGTGCCAGCAGTGAGGGCCCGGGGGGGGGAGAGACCCAGTACTTC
>TRBV19|TRBJ1-4|NA|NA
CASSITRVREKLFF
TGTGCCAGTAGTATAACCAGGGTCCGTGAAAAACTGTTTTTT
>TRBV27|TRBJ1-1|NA|NA
CASSAFWGLMNTEAFF
TGTGCCAGCAGCGCCTTTTGGGGCCTGATGAACACTGAAGCTTTCTTT
>TRBV4-3|TRBJ1-2|NA|NA
CASSLHHGEKDGYTF
TGCGCCAGCAGCCTCCATCACGGGGAAAAGGATGGCTACACCTTC
>TRBV5-1|TRBJ1-3|NA|NA
CASSPKELGNTIYF
TGCGCCAGCAGCCCGAAGGAACTAGGAAACACCATATATTTT
>TRBV6-5|TRBJ2-5|once|TRBD2
CASTPPGLQETQYF
TGTGCCAGCACTCCGCCGGGACTACAAGAGACCCAGTACTTC
>TRBV7-2|TRBJ1-3|NA|NA
CASSLAGSGNTIYF
TGTGCCAGCAGCTTGGCGGGGTCTGGAAACACCATATATTTT
>TRBV5-1|TRBJ1-2|NA|NA
CASSDQGRQTNYGYTF
TGCGCCAGCAGCGACCAAGGCCGACAAACTAACTATGGCTACACCTTC
>TRBV7-2|TRBJ2-3|NA|NA
CASSLGGGRTDTQYF
TGTGCCAGCAGCTTAGGAGGGGGTCGCACAGATACGCAGTATTTT
>TRBV7-8|TRBJ1-1|NA|NA
CASSPLRRNTEAFF
TGTGCCAGCAGCCCCCTCCGTCGGAACACTGAAGCTTTCTTT
>TRBV30|TRBJ1-1|NA|TRBD1
CAQTGGDTEAFF
TGTGCCCAAACAGGGGGGGACACTGAAGCTTTCTTT
>TRBV18|TRBJ1-4|NA|NA
CASSPGSTRGEKLFF
TGTGCCAGCTCACCAGGAAGCACACGGGGTGAAAAACTGTTTTTT
>TRBV6-2/TRBV6-3|TRBJ2-5|NA|NA
CASSHNTGTWRETQYF
TGTGCCAGCAGTCACAACACCGGGACTTGGAGAGAGACCCAGTACTTC
>TRBV5-1|TRBJ2-5|NA|NA
CASSLAGGRETQYF
TGCGCCAGCAGCTTGGCGGGGGGCAGGGAGACCCAGTACTTC
>TRBV10-2|TRBJ1-2|NA|TRBD1
CASTATGIYGYTF
TGCGCCAGCACGGCGACAGGGATCTATGGCTACACCTTC
>TRBV7-9|TRBJ1-2|NA|TRBD1
CASLGDRVMGGYTF
TGTGCCAGCTTAGGGGACAGAGTAATGGGTGGCTACACCTTC
>TRBV27|TRBJ2-7|NA|TRBD2
CASGRGTWGEQYF
TGTGCCTCGGGGCGGGGGACCTGGGGCGAGCAGTACTTC
>TRBV2|TRBJ1-5|NA|TRBD1
CASSEAGTGGHF
TGTGCCAGCAGTGAAGCTGGGACAGGGGGGCATTTT